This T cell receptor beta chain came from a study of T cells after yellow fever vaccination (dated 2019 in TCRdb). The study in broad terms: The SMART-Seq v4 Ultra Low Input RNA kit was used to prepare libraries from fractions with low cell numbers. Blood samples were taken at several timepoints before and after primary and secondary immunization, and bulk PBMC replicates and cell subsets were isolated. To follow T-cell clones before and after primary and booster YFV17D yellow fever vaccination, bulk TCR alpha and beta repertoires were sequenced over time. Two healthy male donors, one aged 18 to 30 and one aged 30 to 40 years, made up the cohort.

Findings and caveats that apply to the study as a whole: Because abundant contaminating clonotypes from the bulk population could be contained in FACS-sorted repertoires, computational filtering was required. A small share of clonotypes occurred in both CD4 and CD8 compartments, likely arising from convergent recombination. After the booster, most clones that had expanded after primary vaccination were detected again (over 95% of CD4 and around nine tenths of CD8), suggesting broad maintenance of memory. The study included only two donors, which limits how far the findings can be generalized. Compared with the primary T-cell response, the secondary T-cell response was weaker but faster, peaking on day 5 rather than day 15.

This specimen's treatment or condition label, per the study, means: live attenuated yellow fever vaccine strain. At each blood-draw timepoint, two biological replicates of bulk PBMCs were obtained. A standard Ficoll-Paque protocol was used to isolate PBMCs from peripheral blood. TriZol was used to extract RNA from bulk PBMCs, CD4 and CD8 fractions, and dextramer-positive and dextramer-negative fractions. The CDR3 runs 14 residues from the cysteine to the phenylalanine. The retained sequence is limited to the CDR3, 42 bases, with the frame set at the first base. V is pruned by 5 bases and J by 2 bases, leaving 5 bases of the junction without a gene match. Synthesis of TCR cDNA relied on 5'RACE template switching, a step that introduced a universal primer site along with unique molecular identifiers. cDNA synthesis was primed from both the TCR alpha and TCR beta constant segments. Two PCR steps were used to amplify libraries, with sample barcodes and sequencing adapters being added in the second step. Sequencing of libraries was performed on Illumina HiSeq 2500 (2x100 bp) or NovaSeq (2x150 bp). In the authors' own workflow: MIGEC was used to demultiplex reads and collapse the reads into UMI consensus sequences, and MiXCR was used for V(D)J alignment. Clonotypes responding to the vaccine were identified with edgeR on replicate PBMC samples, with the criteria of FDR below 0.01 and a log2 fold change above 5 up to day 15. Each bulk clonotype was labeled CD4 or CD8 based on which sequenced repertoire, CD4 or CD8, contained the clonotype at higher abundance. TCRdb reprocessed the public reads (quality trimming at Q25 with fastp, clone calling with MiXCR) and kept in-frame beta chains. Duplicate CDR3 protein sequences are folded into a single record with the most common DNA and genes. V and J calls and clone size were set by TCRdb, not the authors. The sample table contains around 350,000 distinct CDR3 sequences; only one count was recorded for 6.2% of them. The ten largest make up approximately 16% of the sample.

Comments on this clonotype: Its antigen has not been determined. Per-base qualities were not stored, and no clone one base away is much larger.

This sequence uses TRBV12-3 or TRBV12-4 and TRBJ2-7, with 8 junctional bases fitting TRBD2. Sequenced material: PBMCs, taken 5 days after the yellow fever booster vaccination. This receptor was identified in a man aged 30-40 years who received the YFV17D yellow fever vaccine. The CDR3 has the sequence CASSTSGDTYEQYF. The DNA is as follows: TGTGCCAGCAGTACTAGCGGAGATACCTACGAGCAGTACTTC.